This is a list of T cell receptor beta chains from one sample in a study of tumor and adjacent non-tumor tissue in lung cancer. Each CDR3 protein is one row after TCRdb ran MiXCR on the multiplex PCR reads. The sample includes 76,000 or so distinct CDR3 sequences, roughly 70% of them seen just once. The sequenced sample was lung tumor tissue. Source of these receptors: a woman between 70 and 85 years old with non-small cell lung cancer. Both conserved end residues are part of each CDR3. Each record gives: J gene, clone size, V gene, D gene, CDR3 DNA, CDR3 protein. A D gene is named only where the DNA matches it firmly. Part of the rows lack a size; the others show once, few, many or a class for expanded clones.

j_call: TRBJ2-2; clone_size: few; v_call: TRBV29-1; d_call: TRBD2; cdr3_nt: TGCAGCGTTGGATTAGCGGGAGGCGCGAACATCGGGGAGCTGTTTTTT; cdr3_aa: CSVGLAGGANIGELFF
j_call: TRBJ2-5; clone_size: NA; v_call: TRBV29-1; d_call: NA; cdr3_nt: TGCAGCTTTGTAGCGACACAACTTCAAGATACCCAGTACTTC; cdr3_aa: CSFVATQLQDTQYF
j_call: TRBJ1-5; clone_size: NA; v_call: TRBV6-1; d_call: NA; cdr3_nt: TGTGCCAGCGGTGAACGTTGTAGAAATAGCAATCAGCCCCAGCATTTT; cdr3_aa: CASGERCRNSNQPQHF
j_call: TRBJ2-1; clone_size: NA; v_call: TRBV29-1; d_call: TRBD2; cdr3_nt: TGCAGCCTTGCCACTAGCGAGAGTTTTGGCAATGAGCAGTTCTTC; cdr3_aa: CSLATSESFGNEQFF
j_call: TRBJ2-2; clone_size: NA; v_call: TRBV4-1; d_call: NA; cdr3_nt: TGCGCCAGCAGCCATGTCGGATTCGGCGAGGAGCCGTTTTTT; cdr3_aa: CASSHVGFGEEPFF
j_call: TRBJ2-3; clone_size: NA; v_call: TRBV10-3; d_call: NA; cdr3_nt: TGTGCAATCAGTGAGTCCCTATCGGGAGACACAGATACGCAGTATTTT; cdr3_aa: CAISESLSGDTDTQYF
j_call: TRBJ2-1; clone_size: NA; v_call: TRBV28; d_call: NA; cdr3_nt: TGTGCCAGCAGTGGGGCTAGCGTGAGGGAGAGCTCCTACAATGAGCAGTTCTTC; cdr3_aa: CASSGASVRESSYNEQFF
j_call: TRBJ1-1; clone_size: NA; v_call: TRBV4-2; d_call: NA; cdr3_nt: TGTGCCAGCAGCCCAAGGCAGGGCATGAACACTGAAGCTTTCTTT; cdr3_aa: CASSPRQGMNTEAFF
j_call: TRBJ2-3; clone_size: NA; v_call: TRBV29-1; d_call: NA; cdr3_nt: TGCAGCGTTGAGGCCGGGACCGGAGGGACGCAGTATTTT; cdr3_aa: CSVEAGTGGTQYF
j_call: TRBJ2-1; clone_size: NA; v_call: TRBV29-1; d_call: NA; cdr3_nt: TGCAGCATCAGGGACCCAGCCACGGGTAAGCAGTTCTTC; cdr3_aa: CSIRDPATGKQFF
j_call: TRBJ2-7; clone_size: NA; v_call: TRBV10-2; d_call: NA; cdr3_nt: TGCACCAGCAGTGCGCTAGCGTTTAGTCGACACCAGTACTTC; cdr3_aa: CTSSALAFSRHQYF
j_call: TRBJ1-3; clone_size: few; v_call: TRBV2; d_call: NA; cdr3_nt: TGTGCCAGCAGTGTACGGCAGGGAGGTGGAAACACCATATATTTT; cdr3_aa: CASSVRQGGGNTIYF
j_call: TRBJ2-1; clone_size: NA; v_call: TRBV29-1; d_call: TRBD2; cdr3_nt: TGCAGCGTTGTACATGGTGACATGGGACTAGCGGGAGGTGAGCGGTTCTTC; cdr3_aa: CSVVHGDMGLAGGERFF
j_call: TRBJ2-1; clone_size: NA; v_call: TRBV29-1; d_call: NA; cdr3_nt: TGCAGCGTTTCCGTCCTTTTCTCCTACAAAGAGCGGTTCTTC; cdr3_aa: CSVSVLFSYKERFF
j_call: TRBJ1-4; clone_size: NA; v_call: TRBV6-1; d_call: NA; cdr3_nt: TGTGCCTCTCGGGACAAGGGAAGTGAAAAACTATTTTTT; cdr3_aa: CASRDKGSEKLFF
j_call: TRBJ2-3; clone_size: NA; v_call: TRBV12-3/TRBV12-4; d_call: NA; cdr3_nt: TGTGCCAGCAGACTAGGGGGGAGCATAGATACGCGGTATTTT; cdr3_aa: CASRLGGSIDTRYF
j_call: TRBJ2-1; clone_size: NA; v_call: TRBV7-2; d_call: NA; cdr3_nt: TGTGCCAGCAGCGCCACAGGGGACTGGTTTGAGCAGTTCTTC; cdr3_aa: CASSATGDWFEQFF
j_call: TRBJ2-7; clone_size: NA; v_call: TRBV6-5; d_call: NA; cdr3_nt: TGTGCCAGCAGTCCCGGACCAGCGGTAAATGATTACGAGCAGAACTTC; cdr3_aa: CASSPGPAVNDYEQNF
j_call: TRBJ1-5; clone_size: NA; v_call: TRBV29-1; d_call: NA; cdr3_nt: TGTAGCGGAGGACAGTGGGTGAATCAGCCCCAGCATTTT; cdr3_aa: CSGGQWVNQPQHF
j_call: TRBJ2-6; clone_size: NA; v_call: TRBV29-1; d_call: NA; cdr3_nt: TGCAGCGTGTCAAGGAGGGGTACTGGGGCCAACGTCCTGACTTTC; cdr3_aa: CSVSRRGTGANVLTF
j_call: TRBJ1-1; clone_size: NA; v_call: TRBV29-1; d_call: NA; cdr3_nt: TGCGGCGTTGAAGTGCAGAGAACGAACGCTGAAGCTTTCTTT; cdr3_aa: CGVEVQRTNAEAFF
j_call: TRBJ2-1; clone_size: NA; v_call: TRBV29-1; d_call: NA; cdr3_nt: TGCAGCGGAGATCGGGGGTACAATGATCAATTCTTC; cdr3_aa: CSGDRGYNDQFF
j_call: TRBJ2-7; clone_size: many; v_call: TRBV30; d_call: TRBD2; cdr3_nt: TGTGCCTGGAATCGGGGGACTAGCTCCTACGAGCAGTACTTC; cdr3_aa: CAWNRGTSSYEQYF
j_call: TRBJ2-7; clone_size: NA; v_call: TRBV6-5; d_call: TRBD1; cdr3_nt: TGCGCCAGCAGCCCCGGGACAGGAAAGTACGAGCAGTACTTC; cdr3_aa: CASSPGTGKYEQYF
j_call: TRBJ2-2; clone_size: NA; v_call: TRBV5-4; d_call: NA; cdr3_nt: TGTGCCAGCAGCCAAGGGGGGCTCACCGGGGTGCTGTTGTTT; cdr3_aa: CASSQGGLTGVLLF
j_call: TRBJ1-2; clone_size: many; v_call: TRBV28; d_call: NA; cdr3_nt: TGTGCCAGCAGTTCCCGTGGGTATGGCTACACCTTC; cdr3_aa: CASSSRGYGYTF
j_call: TRBJ1-1; clone_size: many; v_call: TRBV10-3; d_call: NA; cdr3_nt: TGTGCCATCAGTGAGTCGACAGGTTTCCGCACTGAAGCTTTCTTT; cdr3_aa: CAISESTGFRTEAFF
j_call: TRBJ2-7; clone_size: NA; v_call: TRBV28; d_call: NA; cdr3_nt: TGTGCCATCAGTTTAGGCGGCGGATGGGGTGAGCAGTACTTC; cdr3_aa: CAISLGGGWGEQYF
j_call: TRBJ2-3; clone_size: NA; v_call: TRBV4-2; d_call: NA; cdr3_nt: TGTGCCAGCAGCCAAGGGAGTAGTCTCACAGATACGCTGTATTTT; cdr3_aa: CASSQGSSLTDTLYF
j_call: TRBJ2-1; clone_size: few; v_call: TRBV7-9; d_call: TRBD2; cdr3_nt: TGTGCCAGCAGCTCAACCGGGACTAGCGGGAGTCGAGGCTACAATGAGCAGTTCTTC; cdr3_aa: CASSSTGTSGSRGYNEQFF
j_call: TRBJ2-7; clone_size: NA; v_call: TRBV29-1; d_call: NA; cdr3_nt: TGCAGCGTTGCAGACGCTGGGAAAAGCGACGAGCAGTACTTC; cdr3_aa: CSVADAGKSDEQYF
j_call: TRBJ2-7; clone_size: many; v_call: TRBV6-2/TRBV6-3; d_call: TRBD1; cdr3_nt: TGTGCCAGCACCGTGGACAGGGGCCCCTACGAGCAGTACTTC; cdr3_aa: CASTVDRGPYEQYF
j_call: TRBJ2-1; clone_size: once; v_call: TRBV14; d_call: TRBD1; cdr3_nt: TGTGCCAGCGGCCAAGTTACAGGGGGCGCCTACAATGAGCAGCTCTTC; cdr3_aa: CASGQVTGGAYNEQLF
j_call: TRBJ2-7; clone_size: NA; v_call: TRBV12-3/TRBV12-4; d_call: TRBD1; cdr3_nt: TGTGCCAGCAGTTCGATCAGGGGGCCCAACTACAAGCTGTACTTC; cdr3_aa: CASSSIRGPNYKLYF
j_call: TRBJ2-1; clone_size: NA; v_call: TRBV28; d_call: TRBD2; cdr3_nt: TGTGCCGTCCATAGCGGGAGGGGGTACAATGAGCGCTTCTTC; cdr3_aa: CAVHSGRGYNERFF
j_call: TRBJ2-1; clone_size: many; v_call: TRBV12-3/TRBV12-4; d_call: NA; cdr3_nt: TGTGCCAGCATCCCGGATAACCCCTACAATGAGCAGTTCTTC; cdr3_aa: CASIPDNPYNEQFF
j_call: TRBJ1-1; clone_size: few; v_call: TRBV6-1; d_call: NA; cdr3_nt: TGCGCCAGCAGAGAGTCCCGGGGAGCTTTCTTT; cdr3_aa: CASRESRGAFF